This TCR beta chain was sequenced for a study of cytomegalovirus exposure and HLA in healthy donors. Study overall: Some 180 million T cells yielded approximately 110 million unique TCR beta sequences in earlier analysis. Study findings and constraints: A likely sequencing artifact accounted for one observed cluster of highly shared sequence variants. A missense variant in DCLRE1C was later tied to TCR beta V- and J-gene trimming.

The PCR ran on 60 Vbeta and 13 Jbeta primers. Measured with immunoSEQ multiplex PCR; TCRdb has only the in-frame clones, and not every one. The table shows some 55,000 clones, with about four fifths occurring only once. Concerning this clone: Its cognate antigen is unknown.

The receptor comes from a man in his forties in good health and CMV-seronegative. The sequencing sample was made of PBMCs.

The CDR3 loop is CASSQLINRGEGTEAFF. The CDR3 bases are TGTGCCAGCAGCCAACTGATCAACAGGGGTGAGGGGACTGAAGCTTTCTTT. The V and J genes are TRBV27 and TRBJ1-1, with 7 bases identical to TRBD1. The CDR3 sequence is 17 residues long. Per germline, CDR1 MNHEY and CDR2 SMNVEV (reference sequence). V lost 6 bases and J lost 5; bases outside the gene matches: 18.